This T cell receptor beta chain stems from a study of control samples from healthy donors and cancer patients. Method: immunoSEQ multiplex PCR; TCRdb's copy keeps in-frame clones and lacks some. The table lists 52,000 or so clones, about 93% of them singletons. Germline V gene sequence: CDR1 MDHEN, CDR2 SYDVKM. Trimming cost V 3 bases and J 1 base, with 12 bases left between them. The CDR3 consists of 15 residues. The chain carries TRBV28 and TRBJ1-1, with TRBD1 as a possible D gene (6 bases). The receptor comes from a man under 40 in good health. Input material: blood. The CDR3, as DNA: TGTGCCAGCAGTTTTACCCAGGGGACGAACACTGAAGCTTTCTTT. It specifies CASSFTQGTNTEAFF.